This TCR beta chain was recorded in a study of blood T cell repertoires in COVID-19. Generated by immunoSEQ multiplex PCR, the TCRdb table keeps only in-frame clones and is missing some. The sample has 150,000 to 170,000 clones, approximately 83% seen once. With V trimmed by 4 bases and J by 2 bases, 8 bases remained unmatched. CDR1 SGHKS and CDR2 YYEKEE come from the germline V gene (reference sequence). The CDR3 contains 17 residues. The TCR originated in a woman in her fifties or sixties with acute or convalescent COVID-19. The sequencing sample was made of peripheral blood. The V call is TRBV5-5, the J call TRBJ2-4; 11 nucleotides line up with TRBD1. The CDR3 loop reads CASSTLGQGASKNIQYF. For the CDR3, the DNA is TGTGCCAGCAGCACTCTAGGACAGGGGGCATCCAAAAACATTCAGTACTTC.